The 30 T cell receptor beta chains below come from one sample, sequenced in a study of cytomegalovirus exposure and HLA in healthy donors (dated by TCRdb to about 2017). The library was built by means of the immunoSEQ multiplex PCR assay. For the multiplex PCR, a mixture combining 60 forward primers for TCR Vbeta segments and 13 reverse primers for TCR Jbeta segments was used. TCRdb retrieved this table from immuneACCESS and kept in-frame rearrangements only. Not all clones are present; in checked studies, unresolved V genes account for under half, and no reason is known for the remainder. Across this sample there are more than 95,000 clones, with about 80% seen only once. The ten largest clones add up to more than 3% of the sample. Sample: PBMCs. The receptors derive from a woman in her forties or fifties in good health and CMV-seronegative.

The chain combines TRBV19 with TRBJ2-2, with 10 bases lining up with TRBD1. This CDR3 comprises 17 residues. V dropped 3 bases and J dropped 4; count of bases not matched to a gene: 8. The germline V gene encodes CDR1 LNHDA and CDR2 SQIVND (reference sequence). The CDR3 DNA follows: TGTGCCAGTAGTATTGACCGGGACAGGGGATCCACCGGGGAGCTGTTTTTT. Translating gives CASSIDRDRGSTGELFF.

This clone was counted once. The chain links TRBV7-8 to TRBJ2-2; possible D gene TRBD2, 6 bases. The CDR3 consists of 22 residues. Trimming removed 4 bases from V and 4 bases from J, with 34 bases in between. Germline-derived CDR1 and CDR2 are SGHVS and FQNEAQ. CDR3: CASSSPTPSGSWVPRVTGELFF. The CDR3 region has the DNA TGTGCCAGCAGCTCTCCTACCCCGAGCGGGTCCTGGGTCCCCCGAGTCACCGGGGAGCTGTTTTTT.

V is TRBV9 and J is TRBJ2-1, with 10 positions matching TRBD2. CDR1 is SGDLS and CDR2 is YYNGEE in the germline V gene. This CDR3 comprises 15 residues. V lost 1 base to trimming and J lost 9 bases; unmatched junction nucleotides: 7. CDR3 in amino acids: CASSVSAGGSFEQFF. Written as DNA, the CDR3 is TGTGCCAGCAGCGTATCAGCGGGAGGGTCTTTTGAGCAGTTCTTC. The entire variable domain, with the rest obtained from reference TRBV9 and TRBJ2-1, is as follows: DSGVTQTPKHLITATGQRVTLRCSPRSGDLSVYWYQQSLDQGLQFLIQYYNGEERAKGNILERFSAQQFPDLHSELNLSSLELGDSALYFCASSVSAGGSFEQFFGPGTRLTVL.

The chain has TRBV18 and TRBJ2-3; the match to TRBD1 covers 10 bases. Per germline, CDR1 KGHSH and CDR2 LQKENI. The CDR3 sequence is 17 residues long. Trimming at V came to 4 bases and at J to 0 bases, leaving 7 bases not matched to a gene. The CDR3 sequence: CASSRTGGIPSTDTQYF. As DNA, the CDR3 is TGTGCCAGCTCACGGACAGGGGGAATCCCTAGCACAGATACGCAGTATTTT.

V is TRBV28 and J is TRBJ2-7, with 11 bases identical to TRBD1. Germline values: CDR1 MDHEN, CDR2 SYDVKM. Germline trimming cut 6 bases from V and 5 bases from J; bases unmatched to any gene: 12. This CDR3 region has 16 residues. DNA for the CDR3: TGTGCCAGCAGCGCTGAAGGGACAGGGGGTTCCCACGAGCAGTACTTC. Encoded protein: CASSAEGTGGSHEQYF.

Only one count was recorded for this clone. The chain joins TRBV28 to TRBJ2-5, with D perhaps TRBD2 (6 bases). The DNA end is a closer match to TRBJ2-7, so the J assignment may be wrong. The CDR3 covers 14 residues. Germline loops: CDR1 MDHEN, CDR2 SYDVKM. In DNA form, the CDR3 reads TGTGCCAGCAGTTCCGGGAGTTATCGTGTCGAGCAGTACTTC. Its protein product is CASSSGSYRVEQYF.

Only a few counts were recorded for this clone. This chain connects TRBV6-5 to TRBJ1-5; D is unresolved. The CDR3 totals 14 residues. CDR1 and CDR2 from the germline V gene are MNHEY and SVGAGI. V lost 0 bases to trimming and J lost 5 bases, with 8 bases between them. The CDR3 DNA is TGTGCCAGCAGTTACTCCCGTTTTGATCAGCCCCAGCATTTT. Translating it yields CASSYSRFDQPQHF.

This chain links TRBV7-2 with TRBJ2-3; 11 bases are a match to TRBD2. This CDR3 region has 18 residues. Germline V gene sequence: CDR1 SGHTA, CDR2 FQGNSA. The V gene end was trimmed by 5 bases and the J gene end by 0 bases; junction bases not matched to a gene: 10. The CDR3 protein is CASSQGLAGTTSTDTQYF. CDR3 DNA sequence: TGTGCCAGCAGCCAAGGACTAGCGGGTACCACTAGCACAGATACGCAGTATTTT.

V usage is TRBV27 and J usage is TRBJ1-1; 7 bases match TRBD1. The CDR3 spans 13 residues. Germline CDR1 reads MNHEY; CDR2 reads SMNVEV (reference sequence). V gave up 3 bases and J gave up 4 bases; unmatched junction bases: 2. This CDR3 reads CASSLKGATEAFF. The CDR3 nucleotides are TGTGCCAGCAGTTTGAAGGGGGCCACTGAAGCTTTCTTT.

This clone was observed a handful of times. The chain carries TRBV4-2 and TRBJ2-2; TRBD2 matches at 7 bases. Germline V gives CDR1 LGHNA, CDR2 YNFKEQ. The CDR3 loop spans 14 amino acids. J was trimmed by 5 bases and V by 0 bases; bases with no gene match: 0. The CDR3 loop reads CASSQEGGTGELFF. In nucleotides, the CDR3 is TGTGCCAGCAGCCAAGAGGGGGGGACCGGGGAGCTGTTTTTT.

The J gene is TRBJ2-5, the V gene TRBV7-9; a weak D match, TRBD1 (5 bases). The CDR3 consists of 12 residues. Germline CDR1 SEHNR, CDR2 FQNEAQ (reference sequence). Trimming removed 6 bases at V and 4 bases at J, with 9 bases between. The CDR3 DNA reads TGTGCCAGCAGTCCCGACAGAGAGACCCAGTACTTC. Translating gives CASSPDRETQYF.

As to this clone: The same CDR3 also results from other DNA sequences found in this sample. The rearrangement joins TRBV4-2 to TRBJ1-4; 7 positions agree with TRBD1. The junction had 9 bases not matched to a gene; V was cut back by 0 bases and J by 8 bases. Germline CDR1 and CDR2: LGHNA and YNFKEQ. The CDR3 totals 16 residues. For the CDR3, the DNA is TGTGCCAGCAGCCAAGATTGGCAGGGGGGTAGCGAAAAACTGTTTTTT. Protein: CASSQDWQGGSEKLFF.

This clone was detected only once. The chain is built from TRBV13 and TRBJ1-2; TRBD1 matches 9 bases. J gave up 4 bases and V 3 bases, and 9 bases lay outside the gene matches. Germline-derived CDR1 and CDR2 are PRHDT and FYEKMQ (reference sequence). The CDR3 loop spans 16 amino acids. CDR3 sequence: CASSFTGTGYSYGYTF. CDR3 nucleotide sequence: TGTGCCAGCAGCTTTACCGGGACAGGGTATAGCTATGGCTACACCTTC.

The chain couples TRBV6-6 to TRBJ1-2; D call uncertain. CDR1 is MNHNY, CDR2 SVGAGI, per germline (reference sequence). V gave up 0 bases and J gave up 4 bases, with 12 bases separating them. This CDR3 is 15 amino acids long. The CDR3 loop is CASSYSPQVGYGYTF. The CDR3 region has the DNA TGTGCCAGCAGTTACTCCCCGCAGGTCGGCTATGGCTACACCTTC.

This chain joins TRBV18 and TRBJ2-1; 9 positions agree with TRBD1. Germline assignment: CDR1 KGHSH and CDR2 LQKENI. V lost 3 bases to trimming and J lost 9 bases; unmatched junction nucleotides: 9. The length of the CDR3 is 15 residues. CDR3: CASSPGQGQKGEQFF. In DNA form, the CDR3 reads TGTGCCAGCTCACCCGGACAGGGGCAGAAGGGTGAGCAGTTCTTC.

The gene calls are TRBV7-9 and TRBJ2-7; TRBD1 matches 10 bases. Germline CDR1 and CDR2: SEHNR and FQNEAQ (reference sequence). The V and J ends lost 5 bases and 6 bases, in that order; junction bases with no gene match: 7. The CDR3 contains 14 residues. The CDR3 DNA sequence: TGTGCCAGCAGCCAGGACAGGGGGTTGCTCGAGCAGTACTTC. It translates to CASSQDRGLLEQYF.

The rearrangement links TRBV7-9 to TRBJ1-2; D is ambiguous. Germline V gene sequence: CDR1 SEHNR, CDR2 FQNEAQ (reference sequence). The V end was cut by 1 base, the J end by 4 bases, with 10 bases between. The CDR3 is made up of 14 amino acids. The CDR3 DNA follows: TGTGCCAGCAGCTTAGAAGCGACCCTCTATGGCTACACCTTC. It specifies CASSLEATLYGYTF.

The chain joins TRBV5-1 to TRBJ1-2; D possibly corresponds to TRBD1 (5 bases). V shed 0 bases and J shed 5 bases, with 20 bases lying between them. Germline V CDR1 and CDR2: SGHRS, YFSETQ. This CDR3 is 17 amino acids long. Written as DNA, the CDR3 is TGCGCCAGCAGCTTGGAGACAAGTAGGGGCCCAAAATATGGCTACACCTTC. It translates to CASSLETSRGPKYGYTF. The entire variable domain, with the rest obtained from reference TRBV5-1 and TRBJ1-2, is as follows: KAGVTQTPRYLIKTRGQQVTLSCSPISGHRSVSWYQQTPGQGLQFLFEYFSETQRNKGNFPGRFSGRQFSNSRSEMNVSTLELGDSALYLCASSLETSRGPKYGYTFGSGTRLTVV.

The rearrangement joins TRBV18 to TRBJ2-3; tentative D call: TRBD2 (6 bases). This CDR3 comprises 16 residues. Germline CDR1 reads KGHSH; CDR2 reads LQKENI. V was clipped by 6 bases and J by 2 bases, with 18 bases between them. The CDR3 is CASSLKEGLNTDTQYF. CDR3 nucleotides: TGTGCCAGCTCCCTAAAGGAGGGCCTTAACACAGATACGCAGTATTTT.

The chain has TRBV20-1 and TRBJ2-1; D uncertain. This CDR3 is 9 amino acids long. CDR1 and CDR2 from the germline V gene are DFQATT and SNEGSKA (reference sequence). V was shortened by 5 bases and J by 8 bases, with 4 bases between the two germline ends. The CDR3 here is CSASDEQFF. CDR3 coding DNA: TGCAGTGCTTCGGATGAGCAGTTCTTC.

The genes are TRBV27 and TRBJ2-7, with 7 bases fitting TRBD2. Germline CDR1 and CDR2: MNHEY and SMNVEV (reference sequence). CDR3 size: 13 residues. Germline trimming cut 5 bases from V and 3 bases from J; bases unmatched to any gene: 4. CDR3 residues: CASSGLAVYEQYF. CDR3 nucleotides: TGTGCCAGCAGTGGTCTAGCGGTCTACGAGCAGTACTTC.

This chain joins TRBV23-1 and TRBJ1-1; possible D gene TRBD1, 5 bases. TRBV23-1 is labeled an ORF, and its function is uncertain. The germline V and J ends were trimmed by 0 bases and 1 base, with 12 bases remaining between them. This CDR3 contains 16 residues. CDR3 loop: CASSQSGEEANTEAFF. The CDR3 DNA is TGCGCCAGCAGTCAATCAGGGGAGGAGGCGAACACTGAAGCTTTCTTT.

The genes are TRBV4-3 and TRBJ2-3; 7 bases are shared with TRBD1. CDR1 is LGHNA and CDR2 is YSLEER in the germline V gene. With 4 bases clipped from V and 3 bases from J, the junction kept 7 bases outside the gene matches. This CDR3 is 15 amino acids long. The CDR3 spells CASSPRGGETDTQYF. The CDR3 nucleotides read TGCGCCAGCAGCCCAAGAGGGGGCGAGACAGATACGCAGTATTTT.

Regarding this clone: The junction does not match germline at one end; this may be a read error. The chain has TRBV7-9 and TRBJ1-4; maybe TRBD1 (5 bases). The CDR3 is 17 amino acids. Germline CDR1 reads SEHNR; CDR2 reads FQNEAQ (reference sequence). The CDR3 sequence: CSSSSPTHTGGGEKLFF. CDR3 coding DNA: TGTTCCAGCAGCTCTCCGACCCACACAGGCGGGGGAGAAAAACTGTTTTTT.

CDR3 region: CASSYETGPYEQYF. The CDR3 nucleotides read TGTGCCAGCAGTTACGAGACAGGGCCCTACGAGCAGTACTTC. This chain links TRBV6-5 with TRBJ2-7; 7 nucleotides agree with TRBD1. The CDR3 is 14 residues long. In germline, CDR1 is MNHEY, CDR2 SVGAGI. With 2 bases clipped from V and 2 bases from J, the junction kept 3 bases outside the gene matches.

This chain joins TRBV18 and TRBJ1-5; 8 positions agree with TRBD1. The CDR3 is 14 amino acids. V lost 2 bases and J lost 11; bases outside the gene matches: 8. In germline, CDR1 is KGHSH, CDR2 LQKENI. CDR3 in amino acids: CASSPDSTTGAQHF. In DNA form, the CDR3 reads TGTGCCAGCTCACCAGACAGTACGACAGGGGCCCAGCATTTT.

CDR3 DNA sequence: TGTGCCAGCAGCTTGGCAACAGGGACCCAAGAGACCCAGTACTTC. It specifies CASSLATGTQETQYF. The genes are TRBV5-4 and TRBJ2-5; a possible D gene is TRBD1 (6 bases). This CDR3 contains 15 residues. The germline V gene has CDR1 SGHNT and CDR2 YYREEE (reference sequence). V was cut by 0 bases and J by 1 base, with 10 bases left in between.

The rearrangement joins TRBV19 to TRBJ1-1; D is unclear. The CDR3 is 13 residues long. Germline V gives CDR1 LNHDA, CDR2 SQIVND (reference sequence). V lost 2 bases and J lost 5, with 9 bases in between. The CDR3 DNA is TGTGCCAGTAGTATAAAGTCCGGGACTGAAGCTTTCTTT. Translated: CASSIKSGTEAFF.

The chain joins TRBV4-3 to TRBJ1-1, with a weak D call TRBD1 (6 bases). V was cut by 0 bases and J by 4 bases, with 12 bases left in between. The germline CDR1 and CDR2 sequences are LGHNA and YSLEER. The CDR3 length is 15 residues. This CDR3 reads CASSQEWAGATEAFF. The CDR3 DNA follows: TGCGCCAGCAGCCAAGAGTGGGCAGGGGCCACTGAAGCTTTCTTT.

The J gene is TRBJ2-7, the V gene TRBV21-1; the D call TRBD1 from the table was never checked on the DNA. TRBV21-1 is designated a pseudogene. This CDR3 has 13 residues. CDR3 loop: CASSVGGSYEQYF. In DNA, the CDR3 is TGTGCCAGCAGCGTAGGGGGTAGCTACGAGCAGTACTTC.